A selection of T cell receptor beta chains follows, all from one sample in a study of shared T cell receptors in the human thymus. TCRdb's copy holds only in-frame clones and misses some; the assay was immunoSEQ multiplex PCR. The data show about 710,000 clones, with 80% to 90% seen just once and about 0.0094% held by the top ten. The sample was also reused in another study, on human thymus T cells.

Sequencing was performed on thymocytes. These receptors were taken from a boy younger than two with a congenital heart defect. Both conserved end residues are part of each CDR3. The D gene is left open where the match is weak. Clone sizes are given selectively: once, few, many, or a class where the clone is expanded.

V	length	size	J	D	CDR3	DNA
TRBV30	14	-	TRBJ2-7	-	CAWSALVLANEQYF	TGTGCCTGGAGTGCCCTCGTTCTAGCTAACGAGCAGTACTTC
TRBV27	14	-	TRBJ1-6	TRBD1	CASRIQGARSPLHF	TGTGCCAGCAGGATACAGGGGGCAAGGTCACCCCTCCACTTT
TRBV7-8	15	-	TRBJ2-7	-	CASSSRQVASYEQYF	TGTGCCAGCAGCTCCCGACAGGTCGCCTCCTACGAGCAGTACTTC
TRBV28	14	once	TRBJ1-1	-	CASSSAREWTEAFF	TGTGCCAGCAGTTCCGCAAGGGAGTGGACTGAAGCTTTCTTT
TRBV11-2	16	-	TRBJ1-2	TRBD1	CASSSRTGGFNYGYTF	TGTGCCAGCAGCAGTCGGACAGGGGGCTTTAACTATGGCTACACCTTC
TRBV2	13	-	TRBJ1-1	-	CARTQGMNTEAFF	TGTGCCAGGACCCAGGGCATGAACACTGAAGCTTTCTTT
TRBV6-5	13	-	TRBJ2-2	TRBD1	CASSPDREGELFF	TGTGCCAGCAGTCCAGACAGGGAAGGGGAGCTGTTTTTT
TRBV27	19	-	TRBJ1-4	TRBD1	CASSLAWTRQGDSNEKLFF	TGTGCCAGCAGTTTAGCCTGGACCCGACAGGGGGATTCTAATGAAAAACTGTTTTTT
TRBV14	11	-	TRBJ2-5	-	CASSPGETQYF	TGTGCCAGCAGCCCGGGGGAGACCCAGTACTTC
TRBV4-1	15	-	TRBJ2-7	TRBD2	CASSLLIAGGYEQYF	TGCGCCAGCAGCCTTTTGATAGCGGGAGGGTACGAGCAGTACTTC
TRBV5-1	13	-	TRBJ1-6	-	CASSEVSNSPLHF	TGCGCCAGCAGCGAGGTCTCAAATTCACCCCTCCACTTT
TRBV28	14	-	TRBJ1-6	-	CASSTSSDRSPLHF	TGTGCCAGCAGTACGTCCTCGGACAGATCACCCCTCCACTTT
TRBV18	16	-	TRBJ1-1	-	CASSPTTDQGWTEAFF	TGTGCCAGCTCACCAACTACAGACCAGGGATGGACTGAAGCTTTCTTT
TRBV11-2	16	-	TRBJ2-1	-	CASSLSPGDSYNEQFF	TGTGCCAGCAGCTTAAGTCCGGGAGACTCCTACAATGAGCAGTTCTTC
TRBV7-2	16	-	TRBJ1-5	TRBD1	CASSPRQGGPNQPQHF	TGTGCCAGCAGCCCCCGACAGGGGGGGCCCAATCAGCCCCAGCATTTT
TRBV4-3	19	-	TRBJ2-5	TRBD2	CASSQDPTSGGPTQETQYF	TGCGCCAGCAGCCAAGATCCTACTAGCGGGGGGCCTACTCAAGAGACCCAGTACTTC
TRBV6-1	15	-	TRBJ1-6	TRBD1	CAILTGGYDNSPLHF	TGTGCCATACTGACAGGGGGCTACGATAATTCCCCCCTCCACTTT
TRBV4-1	19	-	TRBJ2-2	TRBD2	CASSQDSKREGPGTGELFF	TGCGCCAGCAGCCAAGATTCGAAGCGGGAGGGCCCGGGCACCGGGGAGCTGTTTTTT
TRBV28	14	-	TRBJ1-1	TRBD1	CASNTGQQNTEAFF	TGTGCCAGCAATACGGGACAGCAGAACACTGAAGCTTTCTTT
TRBV6-5	14	-	TRBJ2-7	-	CASSSLVPPYEQYF	TGTGCCAGCAGTTCACTAGTCCCGCCCTACGAGCAGTACTTC
TRBV4-3	15	-	TRBJ2-1	TRBD1	CASSQTGGGNHEQFF	TGCGCCAGCAGCCAAACAGGGGGCGGTAATCATGAGCAGTTCTTC
TRBV6-5	13	-	TRBJ1-5	-	CASTKGRGQPQHF	TGTGCCAGCACTAAAGGCCGGGGACAGCCCCAGCATTTT
TRBV7-8	15	-	TRBJ2-7	TRBD2	CASSLGTSGSYEQYF	TGTGCCAGCAGCTTAGGGACTAGCGGCTCCTACGAGCAGTACTTC
TRBV18	17	-	TRBJ1-1	-	CASSPDRLGRMNTEAFF	TGTGCCAGCTCACCTGATAGGTTGGGCAGAATGAACACTGAAGCTTTCTTT